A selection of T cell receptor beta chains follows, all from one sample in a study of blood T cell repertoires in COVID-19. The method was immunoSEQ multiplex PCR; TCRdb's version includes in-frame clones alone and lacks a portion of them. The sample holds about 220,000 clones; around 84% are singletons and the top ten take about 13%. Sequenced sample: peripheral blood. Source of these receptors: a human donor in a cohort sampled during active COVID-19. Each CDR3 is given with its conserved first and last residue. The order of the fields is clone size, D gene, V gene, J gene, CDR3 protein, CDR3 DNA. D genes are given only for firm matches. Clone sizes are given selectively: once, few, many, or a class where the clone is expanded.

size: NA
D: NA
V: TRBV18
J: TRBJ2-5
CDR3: CASSFVRQEETQYF
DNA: TGTGCCAGCTCATTCGTTAGGCAGGAAGAGACCCAGTACTTC

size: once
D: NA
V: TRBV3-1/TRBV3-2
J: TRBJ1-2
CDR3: CASSQGPGNYGYTF
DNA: TGTGCCAGCAGCCAGGGCCCAGGGAACTATGGCTACACCTTC

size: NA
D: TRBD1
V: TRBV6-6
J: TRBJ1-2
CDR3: CATPSPGGGGYTF
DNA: TGTGCCACCCCGTCCCCAGGGGGCGGCGGCTACACCTTC

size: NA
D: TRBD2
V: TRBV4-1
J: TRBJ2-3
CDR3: CASSRSTSGASTDTQYF
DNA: TGCGCCAGCAGCCGTTCGACTAGCGGGGCTAGCACAGATACGCAGTATTTT

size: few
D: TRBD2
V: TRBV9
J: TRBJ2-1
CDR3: CASSPAWLAGYNEQFF
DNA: TGTGCCAGCAGCCCTGCTTGGCTAGCGGGCTACAATGAGCAGTTCTTC

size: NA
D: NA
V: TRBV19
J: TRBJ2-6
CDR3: CASSMAVVGLTISGANVLTF
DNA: TGTGCCAGTAGTATGGCCGTCGTTGGACTGACGATTTCTGGGGCCAACGTCCTGACTTTC

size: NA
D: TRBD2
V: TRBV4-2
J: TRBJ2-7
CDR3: CASSQGPSGTYEQYF
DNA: TGTGCCAGCAGCCAAGGTCCTAGCGGCACCTACGAGCAGTACTTC

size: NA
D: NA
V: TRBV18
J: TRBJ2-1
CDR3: CASSPDTAILEQFF
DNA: TGTGCCAGCTCACCCGACACCGCAATTCTTGAGCAGTTCTTC

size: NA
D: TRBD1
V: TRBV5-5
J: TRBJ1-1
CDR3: CASSSGTGASTEAFF
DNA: TGTGCCAGCAGTTCCGGGACAGGGGCGAGCACTGAAGCTTTCTTT

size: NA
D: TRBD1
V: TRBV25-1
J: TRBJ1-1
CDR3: CASSWDSEAFF
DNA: TGTGCCAGCAGCTGGGACAGTGAAGCTTTCTTT

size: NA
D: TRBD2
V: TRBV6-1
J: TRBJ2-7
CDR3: CASSEPTSGRANEQYF
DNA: TGTGCCAGCAGTGAACCCACTAGCGGGAGAGCCAACGAGCAGTACTTC

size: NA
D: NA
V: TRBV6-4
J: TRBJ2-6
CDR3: CASSESEKSGANVLTF
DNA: TGTGCCAGCAGTGAGTCAGAAAAGTCTGGGGCCAACGTCCTGACTTTC

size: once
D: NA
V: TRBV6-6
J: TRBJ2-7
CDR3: CASSPTAQNEQYF
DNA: TGTGCCAGCAGTCCGACAGCTCAGAACGAGCAGTACTTC

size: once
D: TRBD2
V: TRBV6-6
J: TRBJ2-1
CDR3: CASGGSSYNEQFF
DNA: TGTGCCAGCGGCGGGAGCTCCTACAATGAGCAGTTCTTC

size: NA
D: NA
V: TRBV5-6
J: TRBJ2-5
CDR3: CASSLAPGPETQYF
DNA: TGTGCCAGCAGCTTGGCCCCTGGCCCAGAGACCCAGTACTTC

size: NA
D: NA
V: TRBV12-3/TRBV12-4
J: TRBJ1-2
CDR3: CASRRTGNYGYTF
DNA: TGTGCCAGCAGGAGGACGGGAAACTATGGCTACACCTTC

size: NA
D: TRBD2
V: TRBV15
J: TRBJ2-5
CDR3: CATSRDVGEGETQYF
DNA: TGTGCCACCAGCAGAGATGTGGGGGAGGGAGAGACCCAGTACTTC

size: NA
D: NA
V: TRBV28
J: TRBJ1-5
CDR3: CASSLSARNQPQHF
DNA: TGTGCCAGCAGTTTATCTGCCAGAAATCAGCCCCAGCATTTT

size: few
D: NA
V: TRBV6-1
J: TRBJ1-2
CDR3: CASSEERIYGYTF
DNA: TGTGCCAGCAGTGAGGAGAGAATATATGGCTACACCTTC

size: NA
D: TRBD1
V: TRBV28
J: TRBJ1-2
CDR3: CASSLQGAINSYGYTF
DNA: TGTGCCAGCAGTTTACAGGGGGCAATCAACTCCTATGGCTACACCTTC

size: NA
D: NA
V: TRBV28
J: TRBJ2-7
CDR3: CASSPGTYEQYF
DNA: TGTGCCAGCAGTCCAGGGACTTACGAGCAGTACTTC

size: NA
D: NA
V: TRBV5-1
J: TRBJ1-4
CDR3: CASSSPWENNEKLFF
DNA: TGCGCCAGCAGTTCACCTTGGGAGAATAATGAAAAACTGTTTTTT

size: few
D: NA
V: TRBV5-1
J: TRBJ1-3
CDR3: CASSLETGGNTIYF
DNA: TGCGCCAGCAGCTTGGAGACAGGCGGAAACACCATATATTTT

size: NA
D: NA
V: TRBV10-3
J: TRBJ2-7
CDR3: CAISVGAIEQYF
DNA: TGTGCCATCAGTGTGGGGGCCATCGAGCAGTACTTC

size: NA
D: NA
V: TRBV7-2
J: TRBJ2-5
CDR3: CASSLIGGETQYF
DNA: TGTGCCAGCAGCTTAATCGGAGGGGAGACCCAGTACTTC

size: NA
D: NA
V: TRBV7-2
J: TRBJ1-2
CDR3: CASSPTQRGGYTF
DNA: TGTGCCAGCAGCCCCACCCAACGGGGTGGCTACACCTTC

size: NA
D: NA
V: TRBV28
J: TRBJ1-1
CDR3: CASSYEIGEGGEAFF
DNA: TGTGCCAGCAGTTATGAGATTGGAGAAGGGGGTGAAGCTTTCTTT

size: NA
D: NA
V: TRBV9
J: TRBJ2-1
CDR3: CASSVKADSSYNEQFF
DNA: TGTGCCAGCAGCGTCAAGGCGGATAGCTCCTACAATGAGCAGTTCTTC

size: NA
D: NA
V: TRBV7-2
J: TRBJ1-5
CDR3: CASSLAGGNNQPQHF
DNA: TGTGCCAGCAGCTTAGCGGGGGGGAACAATCAGCCCCAGCATTTT

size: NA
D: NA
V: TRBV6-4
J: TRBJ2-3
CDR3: CASFGGTQYF
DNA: TGTGCCAGCTTCGGGGGTACGCAGTATTTT

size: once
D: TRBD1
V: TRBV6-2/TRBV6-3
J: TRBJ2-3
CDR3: CASSSDRDRGNFSTDTQYF
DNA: TGTGCCAGCAGTTCCGACCGCGACAGGGGAAATTTTAGCACAGATACGCAGTATTTT

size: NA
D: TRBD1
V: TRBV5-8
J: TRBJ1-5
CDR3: CASSLEGASNQPQHF
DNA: TGTGCCAGCAGCTTGGAGGGGGCGAGCAATCAGCCCCAGCATTTT

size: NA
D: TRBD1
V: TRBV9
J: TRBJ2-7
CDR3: CASSLAGTGDEQYF
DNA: TGTGCCAGCAGCTTAGCCGGGACAGGTGACGAGCAGTACTTC

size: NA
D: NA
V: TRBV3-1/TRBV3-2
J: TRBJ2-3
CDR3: CASSPGVGGDTQYF
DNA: TGTGCCAGCAGCCCCGGCGTCGGCGGAGATACGCAGTATTTT

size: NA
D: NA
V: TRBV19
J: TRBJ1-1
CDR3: CASSTRGTEAFF
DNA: TGTGCCAGTAGTACCAGGGGAACTGAAGCTTTCTTT

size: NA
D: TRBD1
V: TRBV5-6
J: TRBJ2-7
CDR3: CASSNRGHYEQYF
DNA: TGTGCCAGCAGTAACAGGGGCCACTACGAGCAGTACTTC

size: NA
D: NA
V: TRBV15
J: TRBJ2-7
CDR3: CATSPPHVSYEQYF
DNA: TGTGCCACCAGCCCCCCACACGTCTCCTACGAGCAGTACTTC

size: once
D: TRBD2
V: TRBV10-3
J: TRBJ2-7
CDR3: CATRFGGLAGDEQYF
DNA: TGTGCCACTCGATTCGGGGGACTAGCGGGAGACGAGCAGTACTTC

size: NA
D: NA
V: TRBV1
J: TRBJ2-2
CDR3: CTSSQEVNRGPNDTGELFF
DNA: TGCACCAGCAGCCAAGAAGTGAACAGGGGCCCTAACGACACCGGGGAGCTGTTTTTT

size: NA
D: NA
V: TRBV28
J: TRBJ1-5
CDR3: CASSLGGEEKPQHF
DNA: TGTGCCAGCAGTTTAGGCGGGGAGGAGAAGCCCCAGCATTTT

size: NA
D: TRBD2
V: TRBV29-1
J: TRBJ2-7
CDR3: CSVSGLAPAGASYEQYF
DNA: TGCAGCGTTTCCGGACTAGCCCCGGCCGGGGCCTCCTACGAGCAGTACTTC

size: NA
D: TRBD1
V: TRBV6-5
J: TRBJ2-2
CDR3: CASTDRGHSGELFF
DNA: TGTGCCAGCACCGACAGGGGGCACAGCGGGGAGCTGTTTTTT

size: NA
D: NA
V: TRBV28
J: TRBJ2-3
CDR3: CASTWEEGADTDTQYF
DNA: TGTGCCAGCACCTGGGAGGAGGGGGCCGACACAGATACGCAGTATTTT

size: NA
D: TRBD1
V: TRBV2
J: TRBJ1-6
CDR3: CASRAGTGISPLHF
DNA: TGTGCCAGCCGGGCTGGGACAGGTATTTCACCCCTCCACTTT

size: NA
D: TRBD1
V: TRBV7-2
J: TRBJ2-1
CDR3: CASSLTGGSYNEQFF
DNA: TGTGCCAGCAGCTTAACAGGGGGATCTTACAATGAGCAGTTCTTC

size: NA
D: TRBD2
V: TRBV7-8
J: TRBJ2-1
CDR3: CASSPGTSYINEQFF
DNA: TGTGCCAGCAGCCCCGGGACTAGCTATATCAATGAGCAGTTCTTC

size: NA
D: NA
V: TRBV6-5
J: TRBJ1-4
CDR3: CASGQTGGLGEKLFF
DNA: TGTGCCAGCGGTCAAACGGGGGGGCTTGGTGAAAAACTGTTTTTT

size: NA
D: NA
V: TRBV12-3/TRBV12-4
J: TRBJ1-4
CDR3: CASRSPNEEKLFF
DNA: TGTGCCAGCAGGAGCCCTAATGAAGAAAAACTGTTTTTT

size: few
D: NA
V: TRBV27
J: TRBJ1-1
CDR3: CASSVGGRVNTEAFF
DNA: TGTGCCAGCAGTGTCGGGGGGCGGGTGAACACTGAAGCTTTCTTT

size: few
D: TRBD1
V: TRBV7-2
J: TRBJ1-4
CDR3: CASSGQTGGGEKLFF
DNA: TGTGCCAGCAGCGGACAGACAGGGGGAGGTGAAAAACTGTTTTTT

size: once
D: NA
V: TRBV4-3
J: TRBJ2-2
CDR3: CASSQASAGELFF
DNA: TGCGCCAGCAGCCAAGCCTCGGCCGGGGAGCTGTTTTTT

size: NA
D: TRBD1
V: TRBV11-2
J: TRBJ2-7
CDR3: CASSLWDRPYEQYF
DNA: TGTGCCAGCAGCTTATGGGACAGGCCCTACGAGCAGTACTTC

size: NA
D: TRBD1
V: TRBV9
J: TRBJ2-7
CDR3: CASSTAGTEVGEQYF
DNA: TGTGCCAGCAGCACCGCCGGGACAGAAGTGGGGGAGCAGTACTTC

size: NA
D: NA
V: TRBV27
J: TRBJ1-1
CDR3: CASSWDGGHPGTEAFF
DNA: TGTGCCAGCAGTTGGGATGGGGGACACCCGGGGACTGAAGCTTTCTTT